The 20 T cell receptor beta chains listed next were all sequenced from one sample in a study of T-cell memory formation after mild COVID-19. From the 5' RACE reads, TCRdb called clonotypes with MiXCR, one entry per CDR3 protein. Of 500,000 to 650,000 distinct CDR3 sequences listed, roughly 21% are singletons. The sample taken for sequencing was PBMCs or a T cell subset sorted from them (not recorded which). The receptors derive from an adult woman who had mild COVID-19 (a few samples of this study predate the infection). Cell type and time point are not known.

The sample holds a few counts of this clonotype. This sequence joins TRBV25-1 and TRBJ1-1; tentative D call: TRBD1 (5 bases). Trimming took 5 bases from V and 5 from J, leaving 15 bases between them. Germline values: CDR1 MGHDK, CDR2 SYGVNS. This CDR3 region has 14 residues. The DNA of the CDR3 is TGTGCCAGCAGTAAAGGGGCAGGGATGACTGAAGCTTTCTTT. This codes for CASSKGAGMTEAFF.

The chain links TRBV2 to TRBJ2-7; the D gene is possibly TRBD2 (6 bases). The V end lost 2 bases, the J end lost 6 bases, and 17 bases lay between the germline ends. This CDR3 is built from 15 residues. Germline V gene lookup returns CDR1 SNHLY and CDR2 FYNNEI. The DNA for the CDR3 is TGTGCCAGCAGTGAACGTTCCGGGAGCGCCGGCGAGCAGTACTTC. Residues: CASSERSGSAGEQYF. The variable domain in full, completed from reference TRBV2 and TRBJ2-7, reads EPEVTQTPSHQVTQMGQEVILRCVPISNHLYFYWYRQILGQKVEFLVSFYNNEISEKSEIFDDQFSVERPDGSNFTLKIRSTKLEDSAMYFCASSERSGSAGEQYFGPGTRLTVT.

This clonotype showed up just a few times. The chain employs TRBV24-1 and TRBJ2-4; 7 bases fit TRBD1. CDR3 length: 17 amino acids. J was trimmed by 3 bases and V by 0 bases; bases with no gene match: 7. Germline CDR1 is KGHDR and CDR2 is SFDVKD. The CDR3 sequence is CATSDLGTEWGKNIQYF. As DNA, the CDR3 is TGTGCCACCAGTGATTTGGGGACAGAATGGGGCAAAAACATTCAGTACTTC.

A few counts support this clonotype. V is TRBV18 and J is TRBJ2-3, with TRBD2 matching 8 bases. Trimming removed 2 bases from V and 2 bases from J; junction bases left unmatched: 3. The CDR3 has 15 amino acids. CDR1 is KGHSH, CDR2 LQKENI, per germline. The DNA of the CDR3 is TGTGCCAGCTCACCAGATAGCGGGACCACAGATACGCAGTATTTT. Its translation: CASSPDSGTTDTQYF.

This clonotype appeared a few times. V usage is TRBV13 and J usage is TRBJ1-1, with D hard to call. CDR1 is PRHDT, CDR2 FYEKMQ, per germline (reference sequence). This CDR3 region has 14 residues. The ends were cut back, 7 bases at V and 1 base at J, with 13 bases in the middle. CDR3 region: CASTVGPANTEAFF. The CDR3, as DNA: TGTGCCAGCACGGTTGGGCCAGCGAACACTGAAGCTTTCTTT.

The V gene is TRBV4-2, the J gene TRBJ2-5; 7 bases are shared with TRBD2. Trimming at V came to 1 base and at J to 5 bases, leaving 10 bases not matched to a gene. This CDR3 has 16 amino acids. Germline V gene data show CDR1 as LGHNA and CDR2 as YNFKEQ. The CDR3 DNA reads TGTGCCAGCAGCCAAGCTCCGGGAGGAATCCGTGAGACCCAGTACTTC. It codes for CASSQAPGGIRETQYF.

V usage is TRBV9 and J usage is TRBJ1-5; D perhaps matches TRBD1 (6 bases). This CDR3 comprises 15 residues. The V gene lost 5 bases and the J gene lost 7 bases, with 19 bases spanning the gap. Looked up from germline, CDR1 is SGDLS and CDR2 is YYNGEE. In nucleotides, the CDR3 is TGTGCCAGCAGTGTCCACGGGGGGCGAGACCAGCCCCAGCATTTT. It specifies CASSVHGGRDQPQHF.

This clonotype was seen only a few times. The chain has TRBV20-1 and TRBJ2-5, with 9 positions matching TRBD2. V lost 1 base to trimming and J lost 1 base; unmatched junction nucleotides: 4. Looked up from germline, CDR1 is DFQATT and CDR2 is SNEGSKA (reference sequence). The CDR3 sequence is 15 residues long. The CDR3 DNA reads as TGCAGTGCTAGAGGGCGGGGGGGCTTCCAAGAGACCCAGTACTTC. Its translation: CSARGRGGFQETQYF.

This clonotype was detected a few times. The chain recombines TRBV30 with TRBJ2-2; D perhaps matches TRBD1 (5 bases). Trimming removed 3 bases at V and 16 bases at J, with 18 bases between. The CDR3 has 12 residues. Per the germline V gene, CDR1 is GTSNPN and CDR2 is SVGIG (reference sequence). CDR3 sequence reads: CAWSINQGSSFF. The CDR3 nucleotides are TGTGCCTGGAGCATTAACCAGGGTTCTTCGTTTTTT. Filled out from reference TRBV30 and TRBJ2-2, the complete variable domain reads SQTIHQWPATLVQPVGSPLSLECTVEGTSNPNLYWYRQAAGRGLQLLFYSVGIGQISSEVPQNLSASRPQDRQFILSSKKLLLSDSGFYLCAWSINQGSSFFGEGSRLTVL.

The chain recombines TRBV4-1 with TRBJ2-7, with D maybe TRBD2 (5 bases). Germline V CDR1 and CDR2: MGHRA, YSYEKL. With 3 bases removed from V and 2 bases from J, the gap between germline ends came to 14 bases. CDR3 length equals 15 residues. The CDR3 sequence: CASSHRRLNPYEQYF. CDR3 DNA: TGCGCCAGCAGCCACCGGAGGCTAAACCCCTACGAGCAGTACTTC.

Here the CDR3 DNA reads TGTGCCAGCAGCTTAGGGGGCGGGGAGTATTTT. Its translation is CASSLGGGEYF. This chain links TRBV7-2 with TRBJ2-3; D might be TRBD2 (6 bases). The V end was cut by 1 base, the J end by 13 bases, with 9 bases between. The germline CDR1 and CDR2 sequences are SGHTA and FQGNSA. The CDR3 totals 11 residues.

The V gene is TRBV6-6, the J gene TRBJ2-7; D may be TRBD1 (6 bases). The germline V gene has CDR1 MNHNY and CDR2 SVGAGI (reference sequence). The CDR3 covers 15 residues. The V end was cut by 6 bases, the J end by 0 bases, with 15 bases between. CDR3 in amino acids: CASSRTAKSSYEQYF. CDR3 DNA sequence: TGTGCCAGCAGCAGGACAGCCAAGAGCTCCTACGAGCAGTACTTC.

This clonotype was recorded a few times. This chain uses TRBV7-9 with TRBJ2-7, with 8 bases aligning to TRBD1. V shed 6 bases, J shed 2 bases, and the junction held 6 bases outside the gene matches. The CDR3 sequence is 14 residues long. Germline V gene sequence: CDR1 SEHNR, CDR2 FQNEAQ (reference sequence). The CDR3 sequence is CASRRTGPTYEQYF. CDR3 nucleotides: TGTGCCAGCAGGCGGACAGGGCCTACCTACGAGCAGTACTTC.

The J gene is TRBJ2-7, the V gene TRBV7-3; 8 bases align to TRBD2. Trimming cost V 5 bases and J 2 bases; bases outside gene matches: 8. CDR3 length: 15 amino acids. Per germline, CDR1 SGHTA and CDR2 FQGTGA. For the CDR3, the DNA is TGTGCCAGCAGCCGAAGCGGGAGTACTCCCTACGAGCAGTACTTC. Residues: CASSRSGSTPYEQYF.

This clonotype was picked up a small number of times. The chain is built from TRBV13 and TRBJ1-5; no definite D call. CDR1 and CDR2 (germline): PRHDT, FYEKMQ (reference sequence). Deletions cut 4 bases from V and 3 bases from J, with 4 bases between. This CDR3 is built from 12 residues. The CDR3 region is CASSSFNQPQHF. Here the CDR3 DNA reads TGTGCCAGCAGCTCTTTCAATCAGCCCCAGCATTTT.

In its sample, this clonotype was seen a few times. The chain has TRBV19 and TRBJ2-3, with 12 bases aligning to TRBD2. V dropped 7 bases and J dropped 4; count of bases not matched to a gene: 6. Germline loops: CDR1 LNHDA, CDR2 SQIVND (reference sequence). This CDR3 is built from 15 residues. The CDR3 coding sequence is TGTGCCAGTATGAGGACTAGCGGGATTGCAGATACGCAGTATTTT. This encodes CASMRTSGIADTQYF.

This clonotype was counted between two and nine times. This rearrangement joins TRBV4-1 to TRBJ1-1; D perhaps matches TRBD1 (5 bases). Germline values: CDR1 MGHRA, CDR2 YSYEKL. Trimming cost V 0 bases and J 6 bases, with 11 bases left between them. The CDR3 consists of 14 residues. The CDR3 DNA sequence: TGCGCCAGCAGCCAAGATCGAGGGACGGCTGAAGCTTTCTTT. This gives the protein CASSQDRGTAEAFF.

The chain is built from TRBV6-5 and TRBJ2-2; D not resolved. V shed 2 bases and J shed 9 bases, with 10 bases lying between them. This CDR3 has 13 residues. CDR1 is MNHEY, CDR2 SVGAGI, per germline. The CDR3 DNA is TGTGCCAGCAGTTACGAGTTCGAGAGGGAGCTGTTTTTT. Its translation is CASSYEFERELFF.

This chain joins TRBV7-2 and TRBJ1-4; D unclear. Trimming shortened V by 2 bases and J by 6 bases, and 7 bases separated the two germline ends. This CDR3 has 13 amino acids. Germline V lookup: CDR1 SGHTA, CDR2 FQGNSA. This CDR3 is CASSLISDEKLFF. In DNA form, the CDR3 reads TGTGCCAGCAGCTTAATATCGGATGAAAAACTGTTTTTT.

This clonotype appeared many times. The chain is built from TRBV7-9 and TRBJ2-1; 7 bases fit TRBD2. The J segment lost 2 bases and the V segment lost 5 bases, leaving 9 bases of the junction unmatched. The germline CDR1 and CDR2 sequences are SEHNR and FQNEAQ (reference sequence). This CDR3 has 16 residues. Here the CDR3 reads CASSPLGLAAYNEQFF. The CDR3 DNA reads as TGTGCCAGCAGCCCCCTCGGGCTAGCGGCCTACAATGAGCAGTTCTTC.